The sequence of this TCR beta chain was determined in a study of shared clonotypes between healthy human individuals (dated by TCRdb to between 2020 and 2021). The study in broad terms: A few men and a couple of women, aged 18 to 49 years, made up the cohort. To increase sequencing depth and limit assay-specific biases, different laboratories used diverse techniques to prepare libraries and sequence TCR repertoires. For each donor, three plates each were used for CD4 naive and CD4 memory, two plates were used for CD8 naive, and one plate was used for CD8 memory. The study deeply sequenced blood TCR repertoires of about 5 healthy adults to estimate repertoire size and the extent of clonotype sharing between individuals. Between about 0.8 and 9 billion PBMCs per donor were obtained by leukapheresis.

Comment on this clone: It has no known antigen specificity. One base away there is no much larger clone; base qualities are not given.

The donors were healthy, HIV-negative adults with no recently reported acute infections or vaccinations. Every donor was a Caucasian adult living in Nashville, Tennessee, USA. CD4+ T cells were enriched by magnetic negative selection; naive cells were then positively selected on CD45RA, and the negative fraction formed the memory subset. After blood collection by leukapheresis, PBMCs were isolated using Ficoll-Histopaque density gradient centrifugation and then cryopreserved in the vapor phase of liquid nitrogen. Analytical flow cytometry was used to check the purity and quantity of every magnetically sorted T cell population. Genomic DNA was isolated from each sorted fraction and quantified by UV absorbance on a Nanodrop 2000c. Trimming at the junction amounts to 4 bases on V and 6 bases on J, and the germline ends lie 17 bases apart. From cysteine to phenylalanine, the CDR3 is 14 amino acids long. Left in the record is the CDR3 DNA by itself, 42 bases read in frame from the first base. From a lookup of the germline V gene, CDR1 and CDR2 are SQVTM and ANQGSEA.

Using the deep immunoSEQ assay, multiplex PCR amplified TCR CDR3 regions from genomic DNA. Extracted genomic DNA from each cell subset was spread evenly across all wells of several immunoSEQ 96-well plates, with each plate serving as a replicate. Each replicate PCR for sorted subsets received roughly 0.2 ug genomic DNA, equal to roughly 29,000 T cell genomes. The purified libraries were quantified using a Qubit 3.0 fluorometer, sized with a Bioanalyzer 2100, and then quantified again using the KAPA Library Quantification kit. Each immunoSEQ 96-well plate was sequenced on its own single-read 150-cycle Illumina NextSeq 550 flow cell. As for the authors' bioinformatics: Because the immunoSEQ output included only junctional sequences and no quality scores, the filtering could not be the same as the filtering used for full-length reads. To assign V/J genes and CDR3, sequences were annotated against IMGT germline references using PyIR, a Python wrapper for IgBLAST v1.9. Any read was removed if the V/J assignment was weak (E-value above 1e-6), the CDR3 was missing, or the read contained stop codons, out-of-frame junctions, or ambiguous translated residues. V3J clonotypes were defined by identical inferred V gene, J gene, and CDR3 amino acid sequence. To compute the percentage overlap between repertoires, the number of shared unique clonotypes was divided by the size of the smaller repertoire. Repertoire richness was assessed with RTK rarefaction, the Chao1 estimator, and Recon v2.1 estimates of unobserved clonotypes. For all TCRbeta clonotypes obtained by the gDNA method from a few donors, generation probabilities were computed with OLGA. The clones in this table, taken by TCRdb from immuneACCESS, are in-frame only. Not every clone is retained; where verified, under half of the shortfall comes from an unresolved V gene, and the cause of the rest is unknown. For V, J and clone size, that table is used; D and trimming come from the DNA. This sample holds around 600,000 clones; about 97% were observed only once. The ten largest make up 0.057% of the sample.

The study at large found these results: Estimated clonotype richness was generally larger for naive than for memory subsets. Because the study included a small number of donors, the genetic and exposure-history diversity represented was limited. Even with the large sequencing depth, rarefaction of the sorted-subset datasets indicated that sequencing was incomplete. When a handful of donors were compared, the shared fraction of clonotypes was 5% to 6.5% for naive CD4, about 4% for naive CD8, about 2.5% for memory CD4, and 0.35% to 0.4% for memory CD8. Sampling was restricted to blood, and TCR repertoires in tissues likely differ from the TCR repertoires found in blood. Based on pairwise subsampling, the degree of clonotype sharing among donors was expected to be affected by sequencing depth. Clonotypes shared by all four sorted-subset donors showed higher generation probabilities than non-shared clonotypes.

The sequencing sample was made of naive CD4+ T cells sorted from blood. This specimen's cell subset or site label, per the study, means: CD45RA+ positively selected. The TCR comes from a young woman in good health. The chain links TRBV29-1 with TRBJ2-3; the best D guess is TRBD1, with 6 bases matching. The nucleotides read TGCAGCGTTGTGAGGGGGAACCTTAGGGATACGCAGTATTTT. The resulting protein is CSVVRGNLRDTQYF.